What follows are 16 T cell receptor beta chains derived from one specimen sequenced in a study of cytomegalovirus exposure and HLA in healthy donors (dated by TCRdb to between 2016 and 2019). The library was prepared using the immunoSEQ multiplex PCR assay. The multiplex PCR relied on a mix of 60 forward primers for TCR Vbeta segments and 13 reverse primers for TCR Jbeta segments. Drawn from immuneACCESS, this table holds only the in-frame rearrangements with V and J called that TCRdb kept. Clones are partly lost; checked studies trace under half to an unresolved V gene and leave the rest unexplained. The sample contains a few hundred thousand clones, about 93% of them found a single time. The ten largest clones capture about 1.7% of the sample. The sample comprised PBMCs. All receptors come from a girl aged 2 to 9 in good health and CMV-seronegative.

The chain joins TRBV20-1 to TRBJ2-3; D may be TRBD1 (5 bases). CDR3 length: 11 residues. The V gene's germline CDR1 is DFQATT and CDR2 SNEGSKA (reference sequence). As DNA, the CDR3 is TGCACTAAGACCAGGGAAGATACGCAGTATTTT. Translation gives CTKTREDTQYF.

The rearrangement uses TRBV6-1 and TRBJ1-2, with unresolved D. V lost 2 bases to trimming and J lost 4 bases, with 8 bases between them. CDR3 size: 13 residues. The V gene's germline CDR1 is MNHNS and CDR2 SASEGT. CDR3 in amino acids: CASSEWRIYGYTF. Here the CDR3 DNA reads TGTGCCAGCAGTGAATGGCGGATCTATGGCTACACCTTC.

J is TRBJ1-2 and V is TRBV18, with 10 bases matching TRBD1. Germline V gene lookup returns CDR1 KGHSH and CDR2 LQKENI. This CDR3 has 13 amino acids. V shed 5 bases and J 12 bases; nucleotides not matched to a gene: 9. Here the CDR3 DNA reads TGTGCCAGCTCATCCCCGGGACAGGGGATCGACACCTTC. Translation gives CASSSPGQGIDTF.

The chain carries TRBV10-3 and TRBJ1-2, with 9 bases aligning to TRBD1. Looked up from germline, CDR1 is ENHRY and CDR2 is SYGVKD. V was clipped by 0 bases and J by 8 bases; unmatched bases: 1. The CDR3 contains 13 residues. The CDR3 nucleotides are TGTGCCATCAGTGAGTCGACAGGGGGGGGCTACACCTTC. As protein: CAISESTGGGYTF.

The chain combines TRBV5-1 with TRBJ2-7; the D is unclear. The V and J ends lost 5 bases and 0 bases respectively, with 12 bases between them. The CDR3 has 14 residues. Germline V gene data show CDR1 as SGHRS and CDR2 as YFSETQ. The CDR3 sequence is CASRSAATSYEQYF. The CDR3 DNA is TGCGCCAGCAGGTCCGCAGCGACCTCCTACGAGCAGTACTTC.

The chain is built from TRBV28 and TRBJ2-7; 9 nucleotides match TRBD1. J gave up 4 bases and V 7 bases, and 8 bases lay outside the gene matches. The CDR3 has 14 residues. CDR1 and CDR2 from the germline V gene are MDHEN and SYDVKM. This chain's CDR3 is CASTQPGQGYEQYF. DNA for the CDR3: TGTGCCAGCACCCAACCGGGACAGGGATACGAGCAGTACTTC.

This clone was detected once. The chain joins TRBV27 to TRBJ2-3; 9 positions agree with TRBD1. Losses at the gene ends were 6 bases for V and 6 bases for J; bases not matched to a gene: 10. The CDR3 consists of 15 residues. The germline CDR1 and CDR2 sequences are MNHEY and SMNVEV (reference sequence). The CDR3 spells CASSLRDRESDTQYF. In DNA form, the CDR3 reads TGTGCCAGCAGCCTCCGGGACAGGGAGTCGGATACGCAGTATTTT.

V and J are TRBV27 and TRBJ2-2, with 14 bases matching TRBD2. V was clipped by 4 bases and J by 2 bases; unmatched bases: 6. Germline assignment: CDR1 MNHEY and CDR2 SMNVEV (reference sequence). The CDR3 length is 18 residues. The CDR3 nucleotides are TGTGCCAGCAGTTCACAGACTAGCGGGAGGGCCAACACCGGGGAGCTGTTTTTT. It specifies CASSSQTSGRANTGELFF.

The V gene is TRBV19, the J gene TRBJ2-7; D remains ambiguous. Trimming cost V 1 base and J 4 bases, with 14 bases left between them. The germline gives CDR1 LNHDA, CDR2 SQIVND (reference sequence). CDR3 size: 15 residues. Written as DNA, the CDR3 is TGTGCCAGTAGTATAGCCCAGGCAGCTACGTACGAGCAGTACTTC. It specifies CASSIAQAATYEQYF.

This sequence joins TRBV19 and TRBJ1-4, with 7 bases fitting TRBD1. V lost 4 bases, J lost 6 bases, and 8 bases stayed unmatched. The CDR3 is 15 residues long. Germline V gives CDR1 LNHDA, CDR2 SQIVND (reference sequence). CDR3 residues: CASSTWTGGHEKLFF. CDR3 sequence (DNA): TGTGCCAGTAGTACCTGGACAGGAGGGCATGAAAAACTGTTTTTT.

J is TRBJ2-5 and V is TRBV9; D not resolved. Germline-derived CDR1 and CDR2 are SGDLS and YYNGEE. This CDR3 has 14 amino acids. V dropped 3 bases and J dropped 1 base, with 10 bases sitting between them. This CDR3 reads CASSGLASQETQYF. The CDR3 DNA follows: TGTGCCAGCAGCGGTCTGGCAAGCCAAGAGACCCAGTACTTC.

V usage is TRBV10-2 and J usage is TRBJ2-7; 9 bases are a match to TRBD1. Germline V gene data show CDR1 as WSHSY and CDR2 as SAAADI. The length of the CDR3 is 14 residues. V shed 6 bases and J 4 bases; nucleotides not matched to a gene: 7. CDR3: CASRPGQGGYEQYF. The CDR3 nucleotides read TGCGCCAGCAGACCGGGACAGGGAGGTTACGAGCAGTACTTC.

The chain combines TRBV27 with TRBJ2-7; 12 nucleotides line up with TRBD1. Unmatched junction bases numbered 10, after V lost 5 bases and J lost 5 bases. Germline values: CDR1 MNHEY, CDR2 SMNVEV (reference sequence). This CDR3 comprises 16 residues. CDR3 nucleotide sequence: TGTGCCAGCAGTGGCCCTGGGACAGGGGGCTTGAACGAGCAGTACTTC. Translated, it gives CASSGPGTGGLNEQYF.

Comment on this clone: The sample has other DNA sequences that encode this CDR3 too. V usage is TRBV5-4 and J usage is TRBJ2-5; 7 bases line up with TRBD1. This CDR3 contains 14 residues. V lost 0 bases to trimming and J lost 5 bases; unmatched junction nucleotides: 4. Germline CDR1 SGHNT, CDR2 YYREEE (reference sequence). The CDR3 protein is CASSLGGGGETQYF. The CDR3 nucleotides are TGTGCCAGCAGCTTGGGAGGGGGCGGGGAGACCCAGTACTTC.

The chain recombines TRBV4-1 with TRBJ2-7; TRBD1 matches 8 bases. Germline V gives CDR1 MGHRA, CDR2 YSYEKL. The junction had 8 bases not matched to a gene; V was cut back by 2 bases and J by 2 bases. This CDR3 region has 16 residues. CDR3 loop: CASSQLVDRATYEQYF. The CDR3 coding sequence is TGCGCCAGCAGCCAACTGGTGGACAGGGCCACCTACGAGCAGTACTTC.

This clone was found once. This sequence joins TRBV7-9 and TRBJ1-4, with TRBD1 identical over 9 bases. The V and J ends lost 1 base and 8 bases, in that order; junction bases with no gene match: 5. CDR1 is SEHNR, CDR2 FQNEAQ, per germline (reference sequence). The CDR3 is 15 amino acids. CDR3: CASSLVDRGREKLFF. The CDR3 DNA reads TGTGCCAGCAGCTTAGTGGACAGGGGAAGGGAAAAACTGTTTTTT.